A single sample is the source of the 25 T cell receptor beta chains below, sequenced in a study of beta chain features in type 1 diabetes. Study observations and caveats: Type 1 diabetes patients showed a moderate but significant shortening of TCRB CDR3s in all four CD4+ subsets.

No antigen has been assigned to these receptors. Expressed TCRB transcripts were sequenced because the entire RNA isolate underwent reverse transcription. Assay used: immunoSEQ multiplex PCR; TCRdb lists only in-frame clones, some missing. The sample lists more than 300,000 clones; roughly 12% were seen once. Sequencing was performed on naive CD4+ T cells from blood. The receptors were sampled from a woman aged 18 to 35 with type 1 diabetes.

The table lists this clone with a few counts. The chain carries TRBV6-6 and TRBJ1-5, with D perhaps TRBD1 (5 bases). The V gene lost 7 bases and the J gene lost 4 bases, with 14 bases spanning the gap. This CDR3 spans 14 amino acids. Per the germline V gene, CDR1 is MNHNY and CDR2 is SVGAGI (reference sequence). This chain's CDR3 is CASTQHDRNQPQHF. The CDR3 DNA sequence: TGTGCCAGCACACAACACGACAGAAATCAGCCCCAGCATTTT.

This clone was observed a few times. This sequence joins TRBV29-1 and TRBJ2-1, with D possibly TRBD2 on 7 matching bases. CDR3 length: 14 residues. The V end lost 7 bases, the J end lost 1 base, and 14 bases lay between the germline ends. Germline CDR1 is SQVTM and CDR2 is ANQGSEA. The CDR3 bases are TGCAGCGGGGGGCGGGAGAGGTCCTACAATGAGCAGTTCTTC. It yields the protein CSGGRERSYNEQFF.

This chain links TRBV28 with TRBJ2-6; D not resolved. Germline V CDR1 and CDR2: MDHEN, SYDVKM. The CDR3 loop spans 15 amino acids. Trimming took 2 bases from V and 0 from J, leaving 5 bases between them. CDR3 protein: CASSLPGSGANVLTF. Here the CDR3 DNA reads TGTGCCAGCAGTTTACCAGGCTCTGGGGCCAACGTCCTGACTTTC.

V gene TRBV7-2 combines with J gene TRBJ1-5, with D perhaps matching TRBD1 (5 bases). Germline V gives CDR1 SGHTA, CDR2 FQGNSA. V lost 1 base, J lost 13 bases, and 17 bases lay in between. The CDR3 runs 14 residues. CDR3 region: CASSLDVGRAPQHF. The CDR3 DNA follows: TGTGCCAGCAGCTTAGACGTGGGCAGGGCCCCTCAGCATTTT.

This clone has only a few counts. The chain combines TRBV7-9 with TRBJ1-4; TRBD1 is a possible D gene (5 bases). Germline CDR1 SEHNR, CDR2 FQNEAQ (reference sequence). V was cut by 5 bases and J by 5 bases, with 18 bases left in between. The CDR3 contains 16 residues. In nucleotides, the CDR3 is TGTGCCAGCAGCGGGACCATGGGGACTAGGAATGAAAAACTGTTTTTT. Translation: CASSGTMGTRNEKLFF.

A few counts support this clone. The chain carries TRBV12-5 and TRBJ2-5; D is possibly TRBD2 (6 bases). The CDR3 consists of 14 residues. V lost 5 bases to trimming and J lost 3 bases, with 13 bases between them. Germline V lookup: CDR1 LGHNT, CDR2 FRNRAP. The CDR3 bases are TGTGCTAGTGGTACGGGACTTCCTGAAGAGACCCAGTACTTC. It translates to CASGTGLPEETQYF. The whole variable domain, filled in from reference TRBV12-5 and TRBJ2-5, reads DARVTQTPRHKVTEMGQEVTMRCQPILGHNTVFWYRQTMMQGLELLAYFRNRAPLDDSGMPKDRFSAEMPDATLATLKIQPSEPRDSAVYFCASGTGLPEETQYFGPGTRLLVL.

The chain couples TRBV5-1 to TRBJ2-7; no definite D call. CDR1 SGHRS and CDR2 YFSETQ come from the germline V gene. The CDR3 has 10 amino acids. Deletions cut 3 bases from V and 4 bases from J, with 2 bases between. Written as DNA, the CDR3 is TGCGCCAGCAGCTCATACGAGCAGTACTTC. Amino acid sequence: CASSSYEQYF.

The chain has TRBV4-3 and TRBJ2-7; 14 bases are a match to TRBD2. The V gene end was trimmed by 1 base and the J gene end by 2 bases; junction bases not matched to a gene: 10. The CDR3 loop spans 19 amino acids. Germline V CDR1 and CDR2: LGHNA, YSLEER. CDR3 sequence: CASSQVLSGTSGRAYEQYF. CDR3 coding DNA: TGCGCCAGCAGCCAAGTTCTTTCCGGGACTAGCGGGAGAGCCTACGAGCAGTACTTC.

This clone was counted only a few times. The chain is built from TRBV9 and TRBJ2-2, with D possibly matching TRBD2 (6 bases). CDR3 length equals 15 residues. From germline, CDR1 is SGDLS and CDR2 YYNGEE. Trimming removed 0 bases from V and 3 bases from J, with 9 bases in between. The CDR3: CASSVVGGYTGELFF. DNA of the CDR3: TGTGCCAGCAGCGTAGTGGGGGGATACACCGGGGAGCTGTTTTTT.

In its sample, this clone was seen a few times. The V gene is TRBV7-8, the J gene TRBJ1-2, with 9 bases fitting TRBD1. The V gene end was trimmed by 5 bases and the J gene end by 3 bases; junction bases not matched to a gene: 10. This CDR3 contains 16 residues. Germline CDR1 and CDR2: SGHVS and FQNEAQ. This CDR3 reads CASSPIPGQGDYGYTF. CDR3 nucleotide sequence: TGTGCCAGCAGCCCAATCCCGGGACAGGGTGACTATGGCTACACCTTC.

In this sample, this clone turned up a few times. The chain joins TRBV7-8 to TRBJ1-1; possible D gene TRBD1, 6 bases. The germline V and J ends were trimmed by 2 bases and 10 bases, with 11 bases remaining between them. CDR1 and CDR2 (germline): SGHVS, FQNEAQ. The length of the CDR3 is 12 residues. CDR3 in amino acids: CASSLNRVGAFF. For the CDR3, the DNA is TGTGCCAGCAGCTTAAACAGGGTCGGAGCTTTCTTT.

This clone occurred a few times. The chain employs TRBV20-1 and TRBJ2-1; TRBD2 matches 7 bases. The junction had 6 bases not matched to a gene; V was cut back by 6 bases and J by 10 bases. This CDR3 region has 11 residues. Germline CDR1 and CDR2: DFQATT and SNEGSKA (reference sequence). The chain's CDR3 is CSAPGTTEQFF. DNA for the CDR3: TGCAGTGCACCCGGGACTACCGAGCAGTTCTTC.

The V and J genes are TRBV30 and TRBJ1-1, with D perhaps TRBD1 (6 bases). Germline CDR1 is GTSNPN and CDR2 is SVGIG (reference sequence). V was pared by 5 bases and J by 3 bases, with 31 bases between. The length of the CDR3 is 19 residues. Here the CDR3 DNA reads TGTGCCTGGCGGCCCAAACCAACAGGGTTGTTGGAATGGGACACTGAAGCTTTCTTT. This sequence encodes CAWRPKPTGLLEWDTEAFF.

This chain links TRBV30 with TRBJ1-2; D not resolved. This CDR3 region has 14 residues. Germline loops: CDR1 GTSNPN, CDR2 SVGIG (reference sequence). Trimming removed 2 bases from V and 6 bases from J, with 16 bases in between. The CDR3 nucleotides are TGTGCCTGGAGTCGGAACAGCTTAAAGGATGGCTACACCTTC. Amino acid sequence: CAWSRNSLKDGYTF.

There are a few counts of this clone. This chain joins TRBV10-2 and TRBJ2-1, with 7 bases lining up with TRBD2. There are 14 residues in the CDR3. With V trimmed by 7 bases and J by 8 bases, 11 bases remained unmatched. The germline V gene has CDR1 WSHSY and CDR2 SAAADI. The CDR3 is CASNQREGAHEQFF. CDR3 nucleotide sequence: TGCGCCAGCAACCAGCGGGAAGGAGCTCATGAGCAGTTCTTC.

The chain recombines TRBV10-3 with TRBJ1-1; tentative D call: TRBD1 (6 bases). V was shortened by 6 bases and J by 0 bases, with 17 bases between the two germline ends. Germline loops: CDR1 ENHRY, CDR2 SYGVKD. The CDR3 length is 16 residues. This CDR3 is CAIRGDWGGMNTEAFF. The CDR3 nucleotides read TGTGCCATCAGGGGGGACTGGGGGGGCATGAACACTGAAGCTTTCTTT.

This clone has only a few counts. The chain joins TRBV10-3 to TRBJ2-1, with 8 bases that match TRBD2. Germline loops: CDR1 ENHRY, CDR2 SYGVKD. CDR3 length: 17 residues. The junction had 9 bases not matched to a gene; V was cut back by 0 bases and J by 5 bases. CDR3 sequence: CAISESVSGSGDNEQFF. The DNA for the CDR3 is TGTGCCATCAGTGAGTCAGTGAGCGGGAGTGGCGACAATGAGCAGTTCTTC.

This clone showed up just a few times. The gene calls are TRBV2 and TRBJ1-2, with D perhaps TRBD1 (5 bases). Germline-derived CDR1 and CDR2 are SNHLY and FYNNEI. The CDR3 is made up of 14 amino acids. V lost 6 bases and J 4 bases, leaving 15 bases between the germline ends. The CDR3: CASRSQGSIYGYTF. The CDR3 DNA sequence: TGTGCCAGCAGAAGCCAGGGAAGTATCTATGGCTACACCTTC.

The sample holds a few counts of this clone. The gene calls are TRBV21-1 and TRBJ2-7; the D segment call TRBD2 is taken from the table without a DNA check. TRBV21-1 is an annotated pseudogene. This CDR3 contains 13 residues. The CDR3 spells CASSKVESYEQYF. CDR3 nucleotides: TGTGCCAGCAGCAAAGTAGAGAGCTACGAGCAGTACTTC.

This rearrangement joins TRBV7-2 to TRBJ2-1; 14 bases agree with TRBD2. Germline CDR1 is SGHTA and CDR2 is FQGNSA. CDR3 length: 14 residues. The trim removed 5 bases at V and 14 bases at J, leaving 8 bases unmatched. This CDR3 is CASSPGTSGRIKFF. CDR3 DNA sequence: TGTGCCAGCAGCCCCGGGACTAGCGGGAGAATTAAGTTCTTC.

The rearrangement joins TRBV6-5 to TRBJ2-7; TRBD1 aligns across 9 bases. CDR3 size: 13 residues. After removal of 6 bases from V and 3 bases from J, the junction contained 3 bases not matched to a gene. Germline CDR1 is MNHEY and CDR2 is SVGAGI. CDR3 sequence (DNA): TGTGCCAGCAGGGAGACAGGGGGCTACGAGCAGTACTTC. Encoded protein: CASRETGGYEQYF.

This chain connects TRBV2 to TRBJ1-2, with D perhaps matching TRBD1 (5 bases). The V end lost 8 bases, the J end lost 3 bases, and 16 bases lay between the germline ends. CDR1 and CDR2 (germline): SNHLY, FYNNEI. The CDR3 totals 14 residues. The CDR3 protein is CASVGRGTHYGYTF. CDR3 DNA: TGTGCCAGCGTGGGGAGGGGAACCCACTATGGCTACACCTTC. Together with reference TRBV2 and TRBJ1-2, the CDR3 gives the full variable domain: EPEVTQTPSHQVTQMGQEVILRCVPISNHLYFYWYRQILGQKVEFLVSFYNNEISEKSEIFDDQFSVERPDGSNFTLKIRSTKLEDSAMYFCASVGRGTHYGYTFGSGTRLTVV.

This clone was seen more than once but under ten times. This chain links TRBV28 with TRBJ2-2, with a possible D match to TRBD1 (5 bases). The CDR3 loop spans 12 amino acids. Germline lookup yields CDR1 MDHEN and CDR2 SYDVKM. The V end lost 6 bases, the J end lost 12 bases, and 14 bases lay between the germline ends. CDR3 loop: CASSSLRVKLFF. For the CDR3, the DNA is TGTGCCAGCAGCTCACTCAGGGTGAAGCTGTTTTTT.

This chain connects TRBV4-1 to TRBJ2-5, with TRBD2 as a possible D gene (6 bases). CDR3 length: 16 residues. Germline assignment: CDR1 MGHRA and CDR2 YSYEKL. The V end was cut by 0 bases, the J end by 5 bases, with 16 bases between. This chain's CDR3 is CASSQDSWGGRETQYF. The CDR3 nucleotides read TGCGCCAGCAGCCAAGACTCCTGGGGAGGACGGGAGACCCAGTACTTC.

The chain carries TRBV30 and TRBJ2-2, with a tentative D call TRBD1 (6 bases). The CDR3 length is 14 residues. CDR1 is GTSNPN and CDR2 is SVGIG in the germline V gene (reference sequence). V lost 4 bases to trimming and J lost 5 bases, with 14 bases between them. CDR3: CAWIGTPGTGELFF. In nucleotides, the CDR3 is TGTGCCTGGATAGGGACACCGGGGACCGGGGAGCTGTTTTTT.